The 32 T cell receptor beta chains reported below all come from one sample, sequenced in a study of blood T cell repertoires in COVID-19. Assay: immunoSEQ multiplex PCR; the TCRdb copy retains only in-frame clones and omits some. The data contain about 410,000 clones, 75% to 90% of them singletons. Sequenced: peripheral blood. The receptors originated from a woman aged 40 to 50 with COVID-19, enrolled during active disease.

A single count supports this clone. The chain uses TRBV28 and TRBJ1-2; TRBD1 matches at 8 bases. V lost 5 bases, J lost 4 bases, and 6 bases stayed unmatched. Germline values: CDR1 MDHEN, CDR2 SYDVKM. There are 14 residues in the CDR3. This CDR3 reads CASSPTGGSYGYTF. In DNA form, the CDR3 reads TGTGCCAGCAGTCCCACAGGGGGAAGCTATGGCTACACCTTC.

V usage is TRBV11-2 and J usage is TRBJ1-1, with 7 positions matching TRBD1. After removal of 2 bases from V and 1 base from J, the junction contained 4 bases not matched to a gene. The CDR3 sequence is 15 residues long. The V gene's germline CDR1 is SGHAT and CDR2 FQNNGV. The CDR3 DNA reads as TGTGCCAGCAGCTTAAGTGACAGGGCGAACACTGAAGCTTTCTTT. It yields the protein CASSLSDRANTEAFF.

V gene TRBV28 combines with J gene TRBJ1-4, with a weak D call TRBD1 (5 bases). CDR1 is MDHEN, CDR2 SYDVKM, per germline. V was cut by 4 bases and J by 6 bases, with 12 bases left in between. This CDR3 contains 14 residues. CDR3 residues: CASSSRKGDEKLFF. The CDR3 bases are TGTGCCAGCAGTTCTAGGAAAGGGGATGAAAAACTGTTTTTT.

The rearrangement joins TRBV19 to TRBJ1-5, with 11 bases aligning to TRBD1. Germline CDR1 reads LNHDA; CDR2 reads SQIVND (reference sequence). The J segment lost 2 bases and the V segment lost 5 bases, leaving 5 bases of the junction unmatched. This CDR3 comprises 16 residues. The CDR3, as DNA: TGTGCCAGTAGTCGGACAGGGGGCGCAGGCAATCAGCCCCAGCATTTT. It translates to CASSRTGGAGNQPQHF.

Notes on this clone: Distinct nucleotide sequences in the sample also encode this CDR3. The V call is TRBV29-1, the J call TRBJ1-5; no clear D. Trimming cost V 4 bases and J 3 bases, with 10 bases left between them. CDR1 SQVTM and CDR2 ANQGSEA come from the germline V gene. This CDR3 is 13 amino acids long. CDR3 sequence (DNA): TGCAGCGTTGGGGCCGGGGACAATCAGCCCCAGCATTTT. Its protein is CSVGAGDNQPQHF.

V usage is TRBV6-5 and J usage is TRBJ1-1, with a possible D match to TRBD1 (5 bases). The ends were cut back, 3 bases at V and 3 bases at J, with 14 bases in the middle. This CDR3 is 15 amino acids long. Germline-derived CDR1 and CDR2 are MNHEY and SVGAGI. The CDR3 DNA is TGTGCCAGCAGTTATTGGGGGGGTGACGACACTGAAGCTTTCTTT. It yields the protein CASSYWGGDDTEAFF.

This chain links TRBV10-3 with TRBJ2-2, with TRBD1 matching 12 bases. Looked up from germline, CDR1 is ENHRY and CDR2 is SYGVKD. Unmatched junction bases numbered 3, after V lost 7 bases and J lost 6 bases. The CDR3 totals 14 residues. CDR3 residues: CAIKGQGASGELFF. DNA for the CDR3: TGTGCCATCAAGGGACAGGGGGCTTCCGGGGAGCTGTTTTTT.

This chain connects TRBV23-1 to TRBJ2-3; possibly TRBD2 for D (5 bases). TRBV23-1 is identified as an open reading frame with a role that is uncertain. Trimming took off 9 bases at V and 1 base at J, with 8 bases between the two ends. CDR3 length: 12 amino acids. The CDR3 spells CARAEGTDTQYF. DNA of the CDR3: TGCGCCAGGGCGGAGGGCACAGATACGCAGTATTTT.

V gene TRBV7-8 combines with J gene TRBJ1-2; the match to TRBD1 covers 7 bases. V gave up 1 base and J gave up 4 bases; unmatched junction bases: 12. This CDR3 has 17 residues. Germline CDR1 is SGHVS and CDR2 is FQNEAQ. The CDR3: CASSLDFRKGAGYGYTF. CDR3 DNA: TGTGCCAGCAGCTTAGATTTCAGGAAGGGGGCAGGCTATGGCTACACCTTC.

V usage is TRBV7-8 and J usage is TRBJ1-2; D unclear. The CDR3 extends over 13 amino acids. Trimming shortened V by 3 bases and J by 4 bases, and 9 bases separated the two germline ends. The germline V gene encodes CDR1 SGHVS and CDR2 FQNEAQ. The DNA for the CDR3 is TGTGCCAGCAGCTTGAGTCGGGGCTATGGCTACACCTTC. As protein: CASSLSRGYGYTF.

This sequence joins TRBV5-1 and TRBJ1-5; D is perhaps TRBD1 (5 bases). This CDR3 comprises 13 residues. Germline loops: CDR1 SGHRS, CDR2 YFSETQ. Between the trimmed V and J ends, which lost 5 bases and 6 bases, there was a span of 12 bases. CDR3: CASSIGVGQPQHF. Here the CDR3 DNA reads TGCGCCAGCAGTATAGGGGTCGGTCAGCCCCAGCATTTT.

The J gene is TRBJ1-1, the V gene TRBV25-1; no definite D call. The CDR3 covers 12 residues. The germline gives CDR1 MGHDK, CDR2 SYGVNS. V was cut by 6 bases and J by 1 base, with 6 bases left in between. DNA of the CDR3: TGTGCCAGCAGGGGAGGGAACACTGAAGCTTTCTTT. This gives the protein CASRGGNTEAFF. Using reference TRBV25-1 and TRBJ1-1 for the parts outside the CDR3, the full variable domain is EADIYQTPRYLVIGTGKKITLECSQTMGHDKMYWYQQDPGMELHLIHYSYGVNSTEKGDLSSESTVSRIRTEHFPLTLESARPSHTSQYLCASRGGNTEAFFGQGTRLTVV.

This chain links TRBV6-5 with TRBJ1-4, with 8 bases fitting TRBD1. Trimming at V came to 8 bases and at J to 8 bases, leaving 10 bases not matched to a gene. The germline V gene has CDR1 MNHEY and CDR2 SVGAGI. The CDR3 spans 14 residues. The CDR3 is CASGGAGQGEKLFF. The CDR3 DNA sequence: TGTGCCAGCGGGGGGGCAGGACAGGGCGAAAAACTGTTTTTT.

This clone was seen more than once but under ten times. The chain has TRBV5-8 and TRBJ1-1; TRBD1 matches 10 bases. Trimming removed 5 bases from V and 1 base from J; junction bases left unmatched: 5. CDR1 SGHTS and CDR2 YDEGEE come from the germline V gene. The length of the CDR3 is 15 residues. CDR3 DNA sequence: TGTGCCAGCAGAAGACAGGGGGCACAGAACACTGAAGCTTTCTTT. Translating it yields CASRRQGAQNTEAFF.

The chain links TRBV5-1 to TRBJ2-3, with 7 bases aligning to TRBD1. Germline CDR1 is SGHRS and CDR2 is YFSETQ. V shed 1 base, J shed 3 bases, and the junction held 8 bases outside the gene matches. CDR3 size: 16 residues. CDR3 sequence: CASSLRQGSWTDTQYF. The CDR3, as DNA: TGCGCCAGCAGCTTGAGACAGGGTAGTTGGACAGATACGCAGTATTTT. Using reference TRBV5-1 and TRBJ2-3 for the parts outside the CDR3, the full variable domain is KAGVTQTPRYLIKTRGQQVTLSCSPISGHRSVSWYQQTPGQGLQFLFEYFSETQRNKGNFPGRFSGRQFSNSRSEMNVSTLELGDSALYLCASSLRQGSWTDTQYFGPGTRLTVL.

DNA for the CDR3: TGTGCCAGCAGCCCGGAGACAGGGTTGGGTATGCGGTTCTTC. Residues: CASSPETGLGMRFF. The chain joins TRBV14 to TRBJ2-1, with 7 positions matching TRBD1. Germline V gene data show CDR1 as SGHDN and CDR2 as FVKESK. CDR3 length: 14 residues. V lost 4 bases, J lost 15 bases, and 15 bases stayed unmatched.

The sample holds a few counts of this clone. The chain uses TRBV6-6 and TRBJ2-2; 9 nucleotides match TRBD1. Germline CDR1 MNHNY, CDR2 SVGAGI (reference sequence). V lost 5 bases, J lost 8 bases, and 15 bases stayed unmatched. This CDR3 is 17 amino acids long. The DNA of the CDR3 is TGTGCCAGCAGTCTTCAGACGGGACAGGGTTTTGGAGGGGAGCTGTTTTTT. Protein product: CASSLQTGQGFGGELFF.

The V gene is TRBV5-4, the J gene TRBJ2-4; D is possibly TRBD2 (5 bases). Germline CDR1 reads SGHNT; CDR2 reads YYREEE (reference sequence). V gave up 6 bases and J gave up 7 bases, with 14 bases separating them. The CDR3 loop spans 13 amino acids. The CDR3, as DNA: TGTGCCAGCACCCCTCACGGCGGGAACATTCAGTACTTC. It codes for CASTPHGGNIQYF.

This chain uses TRBV7-3 with TRBJ2-6, with a possible D match to TRBD1 (5 bases). The CDR3 has 17 amino acids. Germline V gene sequence: CDR1 SGHTA, CDR2 FQGTGA. V lost 3 bases, J lost 1 base, and 13 bases lay in between. The CDR3 loop reads CASSLRTGPSGANVLTF. In nucleotides, the CDR3 is TGTGCCAGCAGCTTGCGAACAGGTCCATCTGGGGCCAACGTCCTGACTTTC.

This CDR3 is CASGLGGVPYEQYF. The CDR3 DNA is TGTGCTAGTGGTTTGGGGGGGGTTCCCTACGAGCAGTACTTC. The chain links TRBV12-5 to TRBJ2-7; the D gene is possibly TRBD2 (6 bases). Germline CDR1 and CDR2: LGHNT and FRNRAP. CDR3 size: 14 residues. V was trimmed by 1 base and J by 2 bases, leaving 9 bases between them.

In nucleotides, the CDR3 is TGTGCCAGCAGCCTTCTTACGGCCCTAGGGGGTACGCAGTATTTT. Protein: CASSLLTALGGTQYF. The chain employs TRBV7-2 and TRBJ2-3, with D perhaps TRBD1 (6 bases). The germline CDR1 and CDR2 sequences are SGHTA and FQGNSA. The CDR3 sequence is 15 residues long. V gave up 5 bases and J gave up 8 bases, with 20 bases separating them.

CDR3 DNA: TGCGCCAGCAGCTTGGAACTAATGACAGGGGGGGAAAAACTGTTTTTT. It is translated as CASSLELMTGGEKLFF. The chain combines TRBV5-1 with TRBJ1-4; 9 nucleotides align to TRBD1. The CDR3 extends over 16 amino acids. After removal of 0 bases from V and 8 bases from J, the junction contained 8 bases not matched to a gene. Germline V gene data show CDR1 as SGHRS and CDR2 as YFSETQ.

This chain uses TRBV9 with TRBJ1-3, with TRBD1 matching 7 bases. From germline, CDR1 is SGDLS and CDR2 YYNGEE. The CDR3 covers 17 residues. J lost 4 bases, V lost 0 bases, and 10 bases had no gene match. The CDR3 DNA is TGTGCCAGCAGCGTAGCTCACGCAGGGGGGCACGGAAACACCATATATTTT. Translating gives CASSVAHAGGHGNTIYF.

The CDR3 nucleotides are TGCAGCGTTGTGGGACAGGGCTATGGCTACACCTTC. Its translation is CSVVGQGYGYTF. The rearrangement uses TRBV29-1 and TRBJ1-2; 9 bases agree with TRBD1. The germline gives CDR1 SQVTM, CDR2 ANQGSEA. The V gene end was trimmed by 4 bases and the J gene end by 4 bases; junction bases not matched to a gene: 1. CDR3 length equals 12 residues.

This chain joins TRBV2 and TRBJ1-5; a possible D gene is TRBD1 (5 bases). The CDR3 covers 15 residues. Germline V gene lookup returns CDR1 SNHLY and CDR2 FYNNEI. Trimming pared 0 bases from V and 7 bases from J, leaving 13 bases between. CDR3 DNA sequence: TGTGCCAGCAGTGAAGCAGGCAGGGAAGGACAGCCCCAGCATTTT. As protein: CASSEAGREGQPQHF.

The genes are TRBV6-6 and TRBJ2-3, with D possibly TRBD1 on 6 matching bases. The CDR3 loop spans 13 amino acids. With 10 bases removed from V and 3 bases from J, the gap between germline ends came to 14 bases. Germline V gene sequence: CDR1 MNHNY, CDR2 SVGAGI (reference sequence). CDR3 coding DNA: TGTGCCACCCTCCCCGGACAGACAGATACGCAGTATTTT. It is translated as CATLPGQTDTQYF.

V gene TRBV6-6 combines with J gene TRBJ1-3; the D gene is possibly TRBD1 (6 bases). Between the trimmed V and J ends, which lost 5 bases and 3 bases, there was a span of 11 bases. The CDR3 covers 14 residues. In germline, CDR1 is MNHNY, CDR2 SVGAGI (reference sequence). CDR3 nucleotides: TGTGCCAGCAGTCTCCAGGGGTATGGAAACACCATATATTTT. This translates into CASSLQGYGNTIYF.

The V and J genes are TRBV4-1 and TRBJ1-2; possible D gene TRBD1, 5 bases. Between the trimmed V and J ends, which lost 0 bases and 0 bases, there was a span of 11 bases. Germline CDR1 reads MGHRA; CDR2 reads YSYEKL. The CDR3 totals 16 residues. CDR3 nucleotides: TGCGCCAGCAGCCAAGAAGGGACTCGAGCTAACTATGGCTACACCTTC. Its translation: CASSQEGTRANYGYTF.

For this clone: Additional DNA sequences in this sample encode the identical CDR3. The chain links TRBV7-2 to TRBJ1-5, with 8 bases that match TRBD1. This CDR3 region has 15 residues. V dropped 5 bases and J dropped 2; count of bases not matched to a gene: 5. The germline V gene encodes CDR1 SGHTA and CDR2 FQGNSA. The CDR3 sequence: CASSPGQGGNQPQHF. CDR3 coding DNA: TGTGCCAGCAGCCCCGGACAGGGAGGCAATCAGCCCCAGCATTTT.

Points on this clone: Other DNA sequences from this sample encode an identical CDR3 as well. The chain joins TRBV7-2 to TRBJ1-5; no firm D call. V lost 0 bases and J lost 4, with 4 bases in between. The CDR3 is 13 amino acids. Germline CDR1 is SGHTA and CDR2 is FQGNSA. The CDR3 region has the DNA TGTGCCAGCAGCTTAGCCCCAAATCAGCCCCAGCATTTT. Amino acid sequence: CASSLAPNQPQHF.

This chain joins TRBV11-1 and TRBJ1-1; D unclear. V was pared by 5 bases and J by 4 bases, with 11 bases between. The CDR3 runs 13 residues. Germline V gives CDR1 SGHAT, CDR2 FQDESV (reference sequence). The CDR3 region has the DNA TGTGCCAGCAGCCGCGCCCTTTCCACTGAAGCTTTCTTT. This gives the protein CASSRALSTEAFF.

The V call is TRBV7-9, the J call TRBJ2-1, with a tentative D call TRBD1 (6 bases). The CDR3 consists of 14 residues. V was trimmed by 6 bases and J by 10 bases, leaving 19 bases between them. Germline CDR1 is SEHNR and CDR2 is FQNEAQ (reference sequence). CDR3: CASSPINREYEQFF. Written as DNA, the CDR3 is TGTGCCAGCAGTCCGATTAACAGGGAATACGAGCAGTTCTTC.